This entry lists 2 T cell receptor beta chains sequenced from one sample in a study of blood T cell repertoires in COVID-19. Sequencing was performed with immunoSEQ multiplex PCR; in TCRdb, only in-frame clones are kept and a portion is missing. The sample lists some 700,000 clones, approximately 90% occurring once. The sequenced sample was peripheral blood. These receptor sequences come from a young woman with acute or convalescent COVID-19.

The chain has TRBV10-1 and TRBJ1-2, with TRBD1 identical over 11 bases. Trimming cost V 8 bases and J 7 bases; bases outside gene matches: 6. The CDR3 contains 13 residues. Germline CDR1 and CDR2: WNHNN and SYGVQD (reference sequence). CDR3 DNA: TGCGCCAGCGGGGACAGGGGGAAGGGTGGCTACACCTTC. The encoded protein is CASGDRGKGGYTF.

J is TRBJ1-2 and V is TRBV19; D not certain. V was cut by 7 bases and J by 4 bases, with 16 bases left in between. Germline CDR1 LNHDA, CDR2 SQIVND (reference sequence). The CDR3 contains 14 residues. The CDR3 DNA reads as TGTGCCAGTAACAACCGGGTTTCTACCTATGGCTACACCTTC. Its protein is CASNNRVSTYGYTF.